The rows below give T cell receptor beta chains drawn from one sample of a study of T cell responses to AZD1222 COVID-19 vaccine. Only in-frame clones appear in the TCRdb table, and some are missing; sequencing was by immunoSEQ multiplex PCR. The top ten clones hold about 5.2% of a sample with tens of thousands of clones, 92% of them seen once. The specimen was peripheral blood, collected on day 0 of AZD1222 vaccination. The receptor source for this set is an adult in good health. CDR3s include the opening cysteine and the closing phenylalanine or tryptophan. Each record gives: J gene, clone size, V gene, D gene, CDR3 DNA, CDR3 protein. A D gene is named only where the DNA matches it firmly. Part of the rows lack a size; the others show once, few, many or a class for expanded clones.

J gene: TRBJ2-7; clone size: NA; V gene: TRBV28; D gene: TRBD1; CDR3 DNA: TGTGCCAGCAGTTTTTCGCACACCGGGACAGGGGGCCTCGAGCAGTACTTC; CDR3 protein: CASSFSHTGTGGLEQYF
J gene: TRBJ2-7; clone size: NA; V gene: TRBV20-1; D gene: TRBD1; CDR3 DNA: TGCAGTGCTAGTCGAACAGGGGGAAGGTACGAGCAGTACTTC; CDR3 protein: CSASRTGGRYEQYF
J gene: TRBJ1-2; clone size: NA; V gene: TRBV28; D gene: NA; CDR3 DNA: TGTGCCAGCAGTTGGTCTCTTAACGGGGGCTACACCTTC; CDR3 protein: CASSWSLNGGYTF
J gene: TRBJ1-5; clone size: NA; V gene: TRBV5-1; D gene: NA; CDR3 DNA: TGCGCCAGCAGCTTGATGGGTTATAGCAATCAGCCCCAGCATTTT; CDR3 protein: CASSLMGYSNQPQHF
J gene: TRBJ1-5; clone size: NA; V gene: TRBV5-1; D gene: TRBD1; CDR3 DNA: TGCGCCAGCCGATTGACAGGGGGCAATCAGCCCCAGCATTTT; CDR3 protein: CASRLTGGNQPQHF
J gene: TRBJ2-1; clone size: NA; V gene: TRBV7-9; D gene: TRBD2; CDR3 DNA: TGTGCCAGCAGCTTTCGACTAGCGGAATACAATGAGCAGTTCTTC; CDR3 protein: CASSFRLAEYNEQFF
J gene: TRBJ1-6; clone size: NA; V gene: TRBV4-2; D gene: NA; CDR3 DNA: TGTGCCAGCAGCCAAGCTGGCGGGTCAGGGGACTCACCCCTCCACTTT; CDR3 protein: CASSQAGGSGDSPLHF
J gene: TRBJ2-3; clone size: NA; V gene: TRBV5-1; D gene: NA; CDR3 DNA: TGCGCCAGCAGTTTAGCGGTCCTCACAGATACGCAGTATTTT; CDR3 protein: CASSLAVLTDTQYF
J gene: TRBJ2-7; clone size: NA; V gene: TRBV3-1/TRBV3-2; D gene: TRBD2; CDR3 DNA: TGTGCCAGCAGCCTACTAGCGGGGCTAACTGGAGAGCAGTACTTC; CDR3 protein: CASSLLAGLTGEQYF
J gene: TRBJ1-1; clone size: NA; V gene: TRBV7-8; D gene: TRBD1; CDR3 DNA: TGTGCCAGCAGCCCAAGGATTATTAGGACAGGGACTGAAGCTTTCTTT; CDR3 protein: CASSPRIIRTGTEAFF
J gene: TRBJ1-2; clone size: NA; V gene: TRBV27; D gene: TRBD1; CDR3 DNA: TGTGCCAGCAGTTTTGTGGCAGGGGGGCTCTATGGCTACACCTTC; CDR3 protein: CASSFVAGGLYGYTF
J gene: TRBJ2-5; clone size: NA; V gene: TRBV5-4; D gene: TRBD1; CDR3 DNA: TGTGCCAGCAGCTTGGCGTTTGTGGACAGGGAAACACAAGAGACCCAGTACTTC; CDR3 protein: CASSLAFVDRETQETQYF
J gene: TRBJ2-1; clone size: NA; V gene: TRBV5-1; D gene: NA; CDR3 DNA: TGCGCCAGCAGCTCCGATTCCCATAGTGCGGATGAGCAGTTCTTC; CDR3 protein: CASSSDSHSADEQFF
J gene: TRBJ1-3; clone size: NA; V gene: TRBV4-2; D gene: NA; CDR3 DNA: TGTGCCAGCAGCCAAGAAATCGGGTTTAACACCATATATTTT; CDR3 protein: CASSQEIGFNTIYF
J gene: TRBJ2-5; clone size: NA; V gene: TRBV18; D gene: TRBD2; CDR3 DNA: TGTGCCAGCTCACCACCGCCTAGCGGGATGGCAGAGACCCAGTACTTC; CDR3 protein: CASSPPPSGMAETQYF
J gene: TRBJ2-1; clone size: NA; V gene: TRBV2; D gene: NA; CDR3 DNA: TGTGCCAGCAGCGAAGGGAGTGGCTGGGAGCAGTTCTTC; CDR3 protein: CASSEGSGWEQFF
J gene: TRBJ2-1; clone size: once; V gene: TRBV7-2; D gene: TRBD2; CDR3 DNA: TGTGCCAGCAGCTCTCACCGGGGAGGGATCGGAGAGTGGTTCTTC; CDR3 protein: CASSSHRGGIGEWFF
J gene: TRBJ2-1; clone size: NA; V gene: TRBV7-9; D gene: TRBD2; CDR3 DNA: TGTGCCAGCAGCCCCGGGACTAGCGCATACAATGAGCAGTTCTTC; CDR3 protein: CASSPGTSAYNEQFF
J gene: TRBJ2-7; clone size: NA; V gene: TRBV16; D gene: TRBD2; CDR3 DNA: TGTGCCAGCAGCTCATCAGCGGGATACGAGCAGTACTTC; CDR3 protein: CASSSSAGYEQYF
J gene: TRBJ1-2; clone size: NA; V gene: TRBV28; D gene: NA; CDR3 DNA: TGTGCCAGCAGTTTTGGCTATGGCTACACCTTC; CDR3 protein: CASSFGYGYTF
J gene: TRBJ2-7; clone size: NA; V gene: TRBV5-4; D gene: NA; CDR3 DNA: TGTGCCAGCAGCTTGGCCGGACCCTACGAGCAGTACTTC; CDR3 protein: CASSLAGPYEQYF
J gene: TRBJ2-3; clone size: NA; V gene: TRBV7-3; D gene: TRBD2; CDR3 DNA: TGTGCCAGCAGCTTAGGACTAGCGGGAGATACAGATACGCAGTATTTT; CDR3 protein: CASSLGLAGDTDTQYF
J gene: TRBJ2-2; clone size: NA; V gene: TRBV11-3; D gene: NA; CDR3 DNA: TGTGCCAGCAGCTACCTAGGGTCCGGGGAGCTGTTTTTT; CDR3 protein: CASSYLGSGELFF
J gene: TRBJ1-2; clone size: NA; V gene: TRBV24-1; D gene: TRBD1; CDR3 DNA: TGTGCCACCAGTGAGTCTACAGGGGGCGTTGGCTACACCTTC; CDR3 protein: CATSESTGGVGYTF
J gene: TRBJ1-1; clone size: NA; V gene: TRBV4-2; D gene: NA; CDR3 DNA: TGTGCCAGCAGCCAAGAAGAGGGGATGAACACTGAAGCTTTCTTT; CDR3 protein: CASSQEEGMNTEAFF
J gene: TRBJ2-5; clone size: NA; V gene: TRBV7-2; D gene: NA; CDR3 DNA: TGTGCCAGCAGCACCTGGGCGGGATTAGAGACCCAGTACTTC; CDR3 protein: CASSTWAGLETQYF
J gene: TRBJ1-4; clone size: NA; V gene: TRBV19; D gene: NA; CDR3 DNA: TGTGCCAGTAGTCGGGCAGGGCGAACGGCTAATGAAAAACTGTTTTTT; CDR3 protein: CASSRAGRTANEKLFF
J gene: TRBJ2-5; clone size: NA; V gene: TRBV18; D gene: NA; CDR3 DNA: TGTGCCAGCTCCCCGGGTAGGTCCGAGACCCAGTACTTC; CDR3 protein: CASSPGRSETQYF
J gene: TRBJ2-7; clone size: NA; V gene: TRBV19; D gene: NA; CDR3 DNA: TGTGCCAGCAATACAGGGTGGGGCCACGAGCAGTACTTC; CDR3 protein: CASNTGWGHEQYF
J gene: TRBJ1-2; clone size: NA; V gene: TRBV4-3; D gene: NA; CDR3 DNA: TGCGCCAGCAGCCAAGATAGGGAGTTAAGCACAAGGTATTCTGGCTACACCTTC; CDR3 protein: CASSQDRELSTRYSGYTF
J gene: TRBJ2-5; clone size: NA; V gene: TRBV7-8; D gene: NA; CDR3 DNA: TGTGCCAGCAGCCCCTATCGGGCCCAGTACTTC; CDR3 protein: CASSPYRAQYF
J gene: TRBJ1-2; clone size: NA; V gene: TRBV7-8; D gene: NA; CDR3 DNA: TGTGCCAGCAGCCGAGGACGGAGCGTTGGGACCTATGGCTACACCTTC; CDR3 protein: CASSRGRSVGTYGYTF
J gene: TRBJ1-1; clone size: NA; V gene: TRBV7-2; D gene: NA; CDR3 DNA: TGTGCCAGCACACCTCCCCCCGGGGGGAGCACTGAAGCTTTCTTT; CDR3 protein: CASTPPPGGSTEAFF
J gene: TRBJ2-1; clone size: NA; V gene: TRBV28; D gene: TRBD1; CDR3 DNA: TGTGCCAGCAGTAGCAATGACAGGGGGCGAGGGTTCTTC; CDR3 protein: CASSSNDRGRGFF
J gene: TRBJ2-7; clone size: NA; V gene: TRBV10-3; D gene: TRBD2; CDR3 DNA: TGTGCCATCAGTGAGTCGTTGGTCGGGAGGACCTCCTACGAGCAGTACTTC; CDR3 protein: CAISESLVGRTSYEQYF
J gene: TRBJ1-6; clone size: NA; V gene: TRBV19; D gene: NA; CDR3 DNA: TGTGCCAGTAGTATAGGCCCGTCGGACGGATATAATTCACCCCTCCACTTT; CDR3 protein: CASSIGPSDGYNSPLHF
J gene: TRBJ2-1; clone size: NA; V gene: TRBV19; D gene: NA; CDR3 DNA: TGTGCCAGTAGCCCACCCGGGACTTCCACAGCCTACAATGAGCAGTTCTTC; CDR3 protein: CASSPPGTSTAYNEQFF
J gene: TRBJ2-1; clone size: NA; V gene: TRBV10-3; D gene: NA; CDR3 DNA: TGTGCCATCGGCGGCGATGAGCAGTTCTTC; CDR3 protein: CAIGGDEQFF
J gene: TRBJ2-6; clone size: NA; V gene: TRBV28; D gene: TRBD1; CDR3 DNA: TGTGCCAGCAGTTCTCAGACAGGGGGTCGGTCCTCTGGGGCCAACGTCCTGACTTTC; CDR3 protein: CASSSQTGGRSSGANVLTF
J gene: TRBJ1-2; clone size: NA; V gene: TRBV2; D gene: NA; CDR3 DNA: TGTGCCAGCAGTGAGGGTGGGGCCCTTGGCTATGGCTACACCTTC; CDR3 protein: CASSEGGALGYGYTF
J gene: TRBJ1-2; clone size: NA; V gene: TRBV6-5; D gene: NA; CDR3 DNA: TGTGCCAGCAGTCCCCAGGGGCCAAGAACCTATGGCTACACCTTC; CDR3 protein: CASSPQGPRTYGYTF
J gene: TRBJ2-1; clone size: NA; V gene: TRBV6-5; D gene: TRBD2; CDR3 DNA: TGTGCCAGCAGTCCCACGGGACTAGCGGGGGGATGGCAGTTCTTC; CDR3 protein: CASSPTGLAGGWQFF
J gene: TRBJ2-2; clone size: NA; V gene: TRBV7-3; D gene: TRBD2; CDR3 DNA: TGTGCCAGCAGCCTCCACGGTAGCGGGAGGGGCGGGGAGCTGTTTTTT; CDR3 protein: CASSLHGSGRGGELFF
J gene: TRBJ1-4; clone size: NA; V gene: TRBV7-2; D gene: NA; CDR3 DNA: TGTGCCAGCAGCACAAGGCGGAGTGAAAAACTGTTTTTT; CDR3 protein: CASSTRRSEKLFF
J gene: TRBJ2-1; clone size: NA; V gene: TRBV19; D gene: NA; CDR3 DNA: TGTGCCAGTAGTATAGAGGGCGGAGATGGGAATGAGCAGTTCTTC; CDR3 protein: CASSIEGGDGNEQFF
J gene: TRBJ2-7; clone size: NA; V gene: TRBV4-3; D gene: TRBD2; CDR3 DNA: TGCGCCAGCAGCCAAGATCGGGCTAGCGGGAGGCTCTCCTACGAGCAGTACTTC; CDR3 protein: CASSQDRASGRLSYEQYF
J gene: TRBJ1-2; clone size: NA; V gene: TRBV18; D gene: NA; CDR3 DNA: TGTGCCAGCTCACCCCCGGACAGAAGTAACTATGGCTACACCTTC; CDR3 protein: CASSPPDRSNYGYTF
J gene: TRBJ1-3; clone size: NA; V gene: TRBV4-1; D gene: NA; CDR3 DNA: TGCGCCAGCAGCCAAGGCAGCGGCTCTGGAAACACCATATATTTT; CDR3 protein: CASSQGSGSGNTIYF